Shown below are 27 T cell receptor beta chains from a single sample sequenced in a study of shared clonotypes between healthy human individuals. Terminally differentiated effector memory CD45RA+ cells were excluded from the naive CD8 cells, which were CD45RO-negative and positively selected for CCR7. Repertoires were generated with immunoSEQ multiplex PCR, while TCRdb's copy carries only in-frame clones and drops some. The sample includes roughly 1,800,000 clones, about 95% of them seen just once. The source material was naive CD8+ T cells sorted from blood. The receptors shown here come from a man younger than 35 in good health.

The V gene is TRBV2, the J gene TRBJ1-5; 7 nucleotides match TRBD1. With V trimmed by 5 bases and J by 4 bases, 5 bases remained unmatched. The CDR3 runs 14 residues. Germline V gene sequence: CDR1 SNHLY, CDR2 FYNNEI. The CDR3 DNA follows: TGTGCCAGCAGTAGGGGGACAGTTAATCAGCCCCAGCATTTT. It translates to CASSRGTVNQPQHF.

This clone was seen once. The same CDR3 can be traced to other DNA sequences in this sample. The chain couples TRBV30 to TRBJ1-4; 9 bases line up with TRBD1. This CDR3 spans 14 amino acids. Losses at the gene ends were 4 bases for V and 8 bases for J; bases not matched to a gene: 8. Germline values: CDR1 GTSNPN, CDR2 SVGIG (reference sequence). DNA for the CDR3: TGTGCCTGGACCCCGGGACAGGGTTACGAAAAACTGTTTTTT. This encodes CAWTPGQGYEKLFF. The full variable domain, its missing parts supplied by reference TRBV30 and TRBJ1-4, is SQTIHQWPATLVQPVGSPLSLECTVEGTSNPNLYWYRQAAGRGLQLLFYSVGIGQISSEVPQNLSASRPQDRQFILSSKKLLLSDSGFYLCAWTPGQGYEKLFFGSGTQLSVL.

This clone was observed a few times. The CDR3 here is CASNTGPGGNTEAFF. The DNA of the CDR3 is TGTGCCAGCAATACTGGGCCAGGGGGAAACACTGAAGCTTTCTTT. The rearrangement uses TRBV27 and TRBJ1-1, with 7 bases matching TRBD1. Trimming cost V 7 bases and J 2 bases; bases outside gene matches: 10. The CDR3 extends over 15 amino acids. Germline lookup yields CDR1 MNHEY and CDR2 SMNVEV (reference sequence).

CDR3 amino acids: CASSSVGLAAIHNEQFF. The DNA of the CDR3 is TGTGCCAGCAGCTCAGTCGGACTAGCGGCAATCCACAATGAGCAGTTCTTC. The J gene is TRBJ2-1, the V gene TRBV7-9; 10 bases fit TRBD2. Germline-derived CDR1 and CDR2 are SEHNR and FQNEAQ (reference sequence). Trimming removed 4 bases from V and 5 bases from J; junction bases left unmatched: 11. The CDR3 extends over 17 amino acids.

The V gene is TRBV7-8, the J gene TRBJ2-1; 9 bases match TRBD1. The V segment lost 6 bases and the J segment 7 bases; nucleotides outside the gene matches: 4. The germline V gene encodes CDR1 SGHVS and CDR2 FQNEAQ. This CDR3 has 13 residues. The CDR3: CASSTGGGNEQFF. DNA of the CDR3: TGTGCCAGCAGTACAGGGGGCGGGAATGAGCAGTTCTTC.

This chain links TRBV7-9 with TRBJ1-2; D might be TRBD1 (6 bases). CDR1 and CDR2 (germline): SEHNR, FQNEAQ (reference sequence). Trimming took off 2 bases at V and 4 bases at J, with 14 bases between the two ends. This CDR3 spans 15 amino acids. The DNA for the CDR3 is TGTGCCAGCAGCTTACCATCAGGGGCAGTCTATGGCTACACCTTC. Protein: CASSLPSGAVYGYTF.

This sequence joins TRBV2 and TRBJ2-1, with D hard to call. V was cut by 7 bases and J by 7 bases, with 11 bases left in between. This CDR3 contains 12 residues. The germline V gene encodes CDR1 SNHLY and CDR2 FYNNEI. Here the CDR3 DNA reads TGTGCCAGCACAGCCCAAGGGAATGAGCAGTTCTTC. Translating it yields CASTAQGNEQFF.

The chain uses TRBV10-1 and TRBJ2-2, with 13 bases aligning to TRBD2. This CDR3 is 17 amino acids long. V was clipped by 9 bases and J by 0 bases; unmatched bases: 7. Germline V CDR1 and CDR2: WNHNN, SYGVQD (reference sequence). The CDR3 spells CARPGLAGPPNTGELFF. The CDR3 coding sequence is TGCGCCAGGCCGGGACTAGCGGGGCCCCCGAACACCGGGGAGCTGTTTTTT.

The chain is built from TRBV7-2 and TRBJ1-1, with 10 bases aligning to TRBD1. There are 16 residues in the CDR3. The germline V gene has CDR1 SGHTA and CDR2 FQGNSA. Unmatched junction bases numbered 7, after V lost 6 bases and J lost 0 bases. The CDR3 bases are TGTGCCAGCAGATGGGACAGGGGATTCATGAACACTGAAGCTTTCTTT. Translated: CASRWDRGFMNTEAFF.

The rearrangement joins TRBV7-9 to TRBJ1-1; no reliable D call. Trimming took 1 base from V and 4 from J, leaving 7 bases between them. This CDR3 has 13 residues. The germline V gene has CDR1 SEHNR and CDR2 FQNEAQ (reference sequence). The CDR3 bases are TGTGCCAGCAGCTTAGACTTGAGCACTGAAGCTTTCTTT. Translation: CASSLDLSTEAFF.

This chain joins TRBV4-3 and TRBJ1-2; TRBD1 aligns across 7 bases. CDR1 is LGHNA and CDR2 is YSLEER in the germline V gene. The CDR3 is made up of 15 amino acids. Trimming cost V 0 bases and J 4 bases; bases outside gene matches: 5. CDR3 loop: CASSQDLGDSYGYTF. Here the CDR3 DNA reads TGCGCCAGCAGCCAAGATTTGGGGGACAGCTATGGCTACACCTTC.

To note about this clone: Other DNA sequences in this sample translate to the same CDR3. For the CDR3, the DNA is TGTGCCAGCAGTCCGGGACAGACTAATGAAAAACTGTTTTTT. Amino acids: CASSPGQTNEKLFF. The chain couples TRBV27 to TRBJ1-4, with TRBD1 matching over 7 bases. The ends lost 5 bases at V and 2 bases at J; junction bases unmatched: 2. Germline assignment: CDR1 MNHEY and CDR2 SMNVEV (reference sequence). The CDR3 runs to 14 residues.

V and J are TRBV5-5 and TRBJ2-7, with D perhaps matching TRBD1 (5 bases). CDR3 length: 17 amino acids. Trimming removed 0 bases from V and 1 base from J, with 17 bases in between. Germline V gives CDR1 SGHKS, CDR2 YYEKEE (reference sequence). The CDR3, as DNA: TGTGCCAGCAGCTTGGAGGGGCCCAACTCCTTATCCTACGAGCAGTACTTC. It yields the protein CASSLEGPNSLSYEQYF.

As for this clone: This sample also contains other DNA sequences that code for the same CDR3. The chain recombines TRBV19 with TRBJ2-7, with 7 positions matching TRBD2. The CDR3 spans 13 residues. CDR1 is LNHDA and CDR2 is SQIVND in the germline V gene (reference sequence). V was clipped by 6 bases and J by 4 bases; unmatched bases: 6. CDR3 DNA sequence: TGTGCCAGTAGCCCGGGACTACATTACGAGCAGTACTTC. Protein sequence: CASSPGLHYEQYF.

Regarding this clone: The sample holds other DNA sequences that translate to the same CDR3. This CDR3 reads CASSLGGQGAYEQYF. CDR3 sequence (DNA): TGTGCCAGCAGCTTGGGAGGACAGGGTGCCTACGAGCAGTACTTC. This chain connects TRBV5-6 to TRBJ2-7; TRBD1 matches at 8 bases. The V gene end was trimmed by 0 bases and the J gene end by 2 bases; junction bases not matched to a gene: 4. The CDR3 extends over 15 amino acids. Germline V gene data show CDR1 as SGHDT and CDR2 as YYEEEE.

To note about this clone: Other DNA sequences from this sample encode an identical CDR3 as well. This rearrangement joins TRBV9 to TRBJ2-7; TRBD2 matches at 11 bases. The germline V gene encodes CDR1 SGDLS and CDR2 YYNGEE. The CDR3 loop spans 15 amino acids. Trimming at V came to 2 bases and at J to 2 bases, leaving 3 bases not matched to a gene. The CDR3 coding sequence is TGTGCCAGCAGCGTCGGGACTAGCGGAACCTACGAGCAGTACTTC. Its protein product is CASSVGTSGTYEQYF.

The chain combines TRBV4-1 with TRBJ1-2; the D gene is possibly TRBD1 (5 bases). Germline CDR1 and CDR2: MGHRA and YSYEKL. The CDR3 covers 16 residues. The V end lost 0 bases, the J end lost 0 bases, and 11 bases lay between the germline ends. Written as DNA, the CDR3 is TGCGCCAGCAGCCAAGATTGGGGGGGTACTAACTATGGCTACACCTTC. It is translated as CASSQDWGGTNYGYTF.

The genes are TRBV28 and TRBJ2-7; 11 nucleotides match TRBD2. The J segment lost 4 bases and the V segment lost 5 bases, leaving 10 bases of the junction unmatched. The CDR3 contains 16 residues. Per the germline V gene, CDR1 is MDHEN and CDR2 is SYDVKM. The CDR3 protein is CASSTALAGGPYEQYF. The CDR3 DNA is TGTGCCAGCAGTACGGCCCTAGCGGGGGGACCTTACGAGCAGTACTTC.

The V gene is TRBV7-9, the J gene TRBJ1-2, with 7 bases fitting TRBD1. The germline CDR1 and CDR2 sequences are SEHNR and FQNEAQ (reference sequence). This CDR3 region has 13 residues. V shed 3 bases and J 5 bases; nucleotides not matched to a gene: 3. This chain's CDR3 is CASSFATGYGYTF. The DNA for the CDR3 is TGTGCCAGCAGCTTCGCGACAGGGTATGGCTACACCTTC.

V and J are TRBV27 and TRBJ1-3, with D perhaps matching TRBD1 (6 bases). The CDR3 loop spans 16 amino acids. V was clipped by 3 bases and J by 0 bases, with 12 bases between them. Germline V CDR1 and CDR2: MNHEY, SMNVEV (reference sequence). The CDR3 DNA follows: TGTGCCAGCAGTTTCGGGGGGCCTGGCTCTGGAAACACCATATATTTT. Protein product: CASSFGGPGSGNTIYF.

The J gene is TRBJ1-3, the V gene TRBV7-9, with 9 bases that match TRBD1. The trim removed 6 bases at V and 3 bases at J, leaving 9 bases unmatched. Germline CDR1 and CDR2: SEHNR and FQNEAQ (reference sequence). CDR3 length: 16 residues. The CDR3 protein is CASRDTRTGVGNTIYF. The DNA for the CDR3 is TGTGCCAGCAGGGATACACGGACAGGGGTTGGAAACACCATATATTTT.

V gene TRBV12-5 combines with J gene TRBJ1-2; no reliable D call. CDR3 length: 23 residues. V lost 0 bases and J lost 5, with 37 bases in between. Germline V gene sequence: CDR1 LGHNT, CDR2 FRNRAP. CDR3 DNA: TGTGCTAGTGGTTTGGTACCCTCTCTTTTGGTTGAATATTTTTTAACGAGCCCTTATGGCTACACCTTC. It translates to CASGLVPSLLVEYFLTSPYGYTF.

This clone has a handful of counts. V and J are TRBV19 and TRBJ1-1; D gene unclear. CDR1 LNHDA and CDR2 SQIVND come from the germline V gene (reference sequence). The CDR3 is 13 amino acids. Trimming pared 4 bases from V and 7 bases from J, leaving 13 bases between. CDR3 loop: CASSKPQVGEAFF. CDR3 coding DNA: TGTGCCAGTAGTAAACCTCAGGTAGGTGAAGCTTTCTTT.

V usage is TRBV5-1 and J usage is TRBJ2-1; D might be TRBD2 (7 bases). Germline assignment: CDR1 SGHRS and CDR2 YFSETQ. CDR3 length: 15 amino acids. Trimming removed 0 bases at V and 6 bases at J, with 13 bases between. CDR3 sequence (DNA): TGCGCCAGCAGCTTGGAGGCGGGGGCTCTCAATGAGCAGTTCTTC. It is translated as CASSLEAGALNEQFF.

This clone was counted once. At the DNA level, this CDR3 is encoded by other sequences in the same sample as well. This chain uses TRBV10-3 with TRBJ2-3, with 13 bases lining up with TRBD2. The junction had 1 base not matched to a gene; V was cut back by 3 bases and J by 1 base. The germline V gene encodes CDR1 ENHRY and CDR2 SYGVKD. The CDR3 is 16 amino acids. The CDR3 region is CAISDGLAGGTDTQYF. CDR3 in DNA: TGTGCCATCAGTGATGGACTAGCGGGGGGCACAGATACGCAGTATTTT.

The chain combines TRBV28 with TRBJ2-7, with D perhaps matching TRBD1 or TRBD2 (5 bases each). Germline CDR1 is MDHEN and CDR2 is SYDVKM. This CDR3 spans 13 amino acids. V shed 5 bases and J shed 1 base, with 9 bases lying between them. The CDR3: CASSPGPSYEQYF. In DNA form, the CDR3 reads TGTGCCAGCAGTCCGGGACCTTCCTACGAGCAGTACTTC.

The chain joins TRBV4-1 to TRBJ2-1; 13 bases are shared with TRBD2. V trimming: 0 bases; J trimming: 8 bases; junction bases outside the gene matches: 7. The CDR3 length is 17 residues. Germline CDR1 is MGHRA and CDR2 is YSYEKL. The CDR3 DNA is TGCGCCAGCAGCCAAGAGCCGACTAGCGGGAGGACAGATGAGCAGTTCTTC. Amino acids: CASSQEPTSGRTDEQFF.